The sequence of this T cell receptor beta chain was determined in a study of blood T cell repertoires in COVID-19. This table comes from immunoSEQ multiplex PCR, and its TCRdb copy is limited to in-frame clones, with some not included. This sample carries 90,000 or so clones, 75% to 90% of them seen once, and the ten largest clones take more than 1%. The table lists this clone with a few counts. The V and J ends lost 2 bases and 4 bases, in that order; junction bases with no gene match: 3. Looked up from germline, CDR1 is MNHEY and CDR2 is SMNVEV (reference sequence). This CDR3 has 14 amino acids. This rearrangement joins TRBV27 to TRBJ1-1; 8 positions agree with TRBD1. The sequenced sample consisted of peripheral blood. This clonotype was sampled from a man aged 80 or over with active or convalescent COVID-19. The CDR3 loop reads CASSLGTGFTEAFF. The CDR3 DNA reads TGTGCCAGCAGTTTAGGGACAGGCTTCACTGAAGCTTTCTTT.